A single sample is the source of the 6 T cell receptor beta chains below, sequenced in a study of lymphopenia after photon versus proton radiotherapy. Sequencing was performed with immunoSEQ multiplex PCR; in TCRdb, only in-frame clones are kept and a portion is missing. The repertoire holds 42,000 or so clones, with about 83% as singletons. Sequenced here: peripheral blood, sampled from a patient treated with proton-based radiotherapy. All receptors come from a woman between 65 and 79 years old with pancreatic cancer.

The chain combines TRBV11-2 with TRBJ1-1; 8 nucleotides align to TRBD1. V trimming: 1 base; J trimming: 2 bases; junction bases outside the gene matches: 15. CDR1 and CDR2 (germline): SGHAT, FQNNGV. The CDR3 contains 19 residues. The CDR3 DNA follows: TGTGCCAGCAGCTTAGGGGGGCAGGGGGCTCTCCTCCTTAACACTGAAGCTTTCTTT. Translated: CASSLGGQGALLLNTEAFF.

This rearrangement joins TRBV6-1 to TRBJ2-7, with 8 bases identical to TRBD1. This CDR3 spans 15 amino acids. The ends lost 1 base at V and 6 bases at J; junction bases unmatched: 8. Germline CDR1 is MNHNS and CDR2 is SASEGT. DNA of the CDR3: TGTGCCAGCAGTGAAGGACAGGGGCTCAACGGCGAGCAGTACTTC. It encodes CASSEGQGLNGEQYF.

The chain recombines TRBV30 with TRBJ2-7; D gene ambiguous. V lost 5 bases to trimming and J lost 3 bases, with 11 bases between them. Germline loops: CDR1 GTSNPN, CDR2 SVGIG (reference sequence). This CDR3 spans 12 amino acids. CDR3 nucleotide sequence: TGTGCCTGGGACCAGACTTTCTACGAGCAGTACTTC. It yields the protein CAWDQTFYEQYF.

The chain carries TRBV11-3 and TRBJ2-5; 8 bases fit TRBD2. Looked up from germline, CDR1 is SGHNT and CDR2 is YENEEA. V dropped 3 bases and J dropped 5; count of bases not matched to a gene: 11. This CDR3 has 16 residues. The CDR3 reads CASSFERELVLETQYF. In DNA form, the CDR3 reads TGTGCCAGCAGCTTCGAGCGGGAGCTGGTTTTGGAGACCCAGTACTTC.

This chain uses TRBV2 with TRBJ2-5, with 11 bases identical to TRBD2. The J call may be in error: the DNA end matches TRBJ2-7 better. The V gene's germline CDR1 is SNHLY and CDR2 FYNNEI. This CDR3 is 15 amino acids long. The CDR3 sequence is CASTPTGTSGDEQYF. The CDR3 region has the DNA TGTGCCAGCACCCCCACCGGGACTAGCGGAGACGAGCAGTACTTC.

The chain uses TRBV6-5 and TRBJ2-7, with 14 bases that match TRBD2. The germline CDR1 and CDR2 sequences are MNHEY and SVGAGI. The CDR3 consists of 16 residues. V was pared by 4 bases and J by 6 bases, with 8 bases of the junction left unmatched. CDR3 DNA sequence: TGTGCCAGCAGTTCCCCGACTAGCGGGAGGGCCGGCGAGCAGTACTTC. The encoded protein is CASSSPTSGRAGEQYF.